A selection of T cell receptor beta chains follows, all from one sample in a study of T cell repertoires in cytomegalovirus infection. TCRdb fed the reads into MiXCR, producing one record per CDR3 protein. The repertoire holds 150,000 to 200,000 distinct CDR3 sequences, with approximately 15% as singletons. Sequenced: PBMCs. The receptors were gathered from a human donor in good health (CMV status not recorded). Some clones in this sample may be carry-over from other donors' samples. Both conserved end residues are part of each CDR3. Fields, in order: CDR3 protein, CDR3 DNA, clone size, V gene, J gene, D gene. A D gene is named only where the DNA matches it firmly. Where a row states a size, it is once, few, many or the class of an expanded clone; other rows omit it.

CASSKQGHRGGYEQFF,TGTGCCAGCTCAAAACAGGGACACCGAGGGGGATATGAGCAGTTCTTC,-,TRBV18,TRBJ2-1,-
CSVDRTSDDEQFF,TGCAGCGTTGATCGGACTAGTGACGATGAGCAGTTCTTC,-,TRBV29-1,TRBJ2-1,TRBD2
CASSYRTSGGLEQYF,TGTGCCAGCAGTTACCGGACTAGCGGTGGTCTAGAGCAGTACTTC,-,TRBV6-2/TRBV6-3,TRBJ2-7,TRBD2
CASSAAYPGNTIYF,TGTGCCAGCAGTGCGGCGTACCCTGGAAACACCATATATTTT,many,TRBV7-2,TRBJ1-3,-
CASWGFTRNTEAFF,TGTGCCAGTTGGGGGTTCACACGGAACACTGAAGCTTTCTTT,-,TRBV19,TRBJ1-1,-
CTSSTGTVTSYEQYF,TGTACCAGCAGTACCGGGACAGTAACCTCCTACGAGCAGTACTTC,-,TRBV6-6,TRBJ2-7,TRBD1
CASSAPTGLVTEAFF,TGTGCCAGTAGTGCTCCTACAGGGCTGGTCACTGAAGCTTTCTTT,-,TRBV19,TRBJ1-1,-
CASSLARVTSGGEGEQFF,TGTGCCAGCAGCTTAGCAAGGGTCACTAGCGGGGGGGAGGGTGAGCAGTTCTTC,many,TRBV7-8,TRBJ2-1,TRBD2
CASSLGTGTGGGEQFF,TGTGCCAGCAGCTTGGGGACCGGGACAGGGGGCGGTGAGCAGTTCTTC,many,TRBV7-8,TRBJ2-1,TRBD1
CASSRTVSSGNTIYF,TGTGCCAGCAGTCGGACAGTATCCTCTGGAAACACCATATATTTT,many,TRBV6-2/TRBV6-3,TRBJ1-3,-
CASSATGSSTDTQYF,TGTGCCAGCAGCGCTACAGGGTCTAGCACAGATACGCAGTATTTT,few,TRBV7-6,TRBJ2-3,-
CASSLAQRDPSGYTF,TGTGCCAGCAGCTTAGCGCAACGGGACCCCAGCGGCTACACCTTC,many,TRBV7-2,TRBJ1-2,-
CATSKAGGNYGYTF,TGTGCCACCAGCAAAGCGGGGGGGAACTATGGCTACACCTTC,-,TRBV15,TRBJ1-2,-
CASSSPGTRLPQHF,TGTGCCAGTAGTTCCCCCGGGACGAGGCTGCCCCAGCATTTT,few,TRBV19,TRBJ1-5,-
CASSQNRGGYTF,TGTGCCAGCAGCCAGAACAGGGGTGGCTACACCTTC,many,TRBV7-2,TRBJ1-2,TRBD1
CSASQQLNTEAFF,TGCAGTGCTTCCCAACAGTTGAACACTGAAGCTTTCTTT,-,TRBV20-1,TRBJ1-1,-
CSARDHGKPEAFF,TGCAGTGCTAGAGATCACGGGAAGCCAGAAGCTTTCTTT,-,TRBV20-1,TRBJ1-1,-
CASSEALNEQFF,TGTGCCAGCAGTGAAGCTCTGAATGAGCAGTTCTTC,few,TRBV2,TRBJ2-1,-
CSARFGANTNTEAFF,TGCAGTGCTAGATTTGGAGCGAATACGAACACTGAAGCTTTCTTT,-,TRBV20-1,TRBJ1-1,-
CSARGGLITDTQYF,TGCAGTGCTAGAGGGGGACTCATCACAGATACGCAGTATTTT,few,TRBV20-1,TRBJ2-3,-
CASSLWGVSTEAFF,TGTGCCAGCAGTTTATGGGGGGTGAGCACTGAAGCTTTCTTT,few,TRBV12-3/TRBV12-4,TRBJ1-1,-